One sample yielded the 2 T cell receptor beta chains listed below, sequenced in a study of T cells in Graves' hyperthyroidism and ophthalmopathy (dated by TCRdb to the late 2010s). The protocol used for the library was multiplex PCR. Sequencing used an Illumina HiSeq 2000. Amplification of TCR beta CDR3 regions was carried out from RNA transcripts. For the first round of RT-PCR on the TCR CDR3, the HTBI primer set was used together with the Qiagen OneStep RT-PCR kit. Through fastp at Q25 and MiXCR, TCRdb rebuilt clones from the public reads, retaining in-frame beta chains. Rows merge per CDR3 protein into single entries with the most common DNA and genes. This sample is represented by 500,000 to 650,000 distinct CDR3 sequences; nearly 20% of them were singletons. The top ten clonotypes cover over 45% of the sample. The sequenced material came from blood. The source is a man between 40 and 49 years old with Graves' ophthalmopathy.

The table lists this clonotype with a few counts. For the CDR3, the DNA is TGTGCCAGCTCACCATTGGATAACTATGGCTACACCTTC. Its protein is CASSPLDNYGYTF. V and J are TRBV18 and TRBJ1-2; D gene ambiguous. The CDR3 spans 13 residues. Trimming stripped 2 bases from V and 1 base from J, with 5 bases between. The germline gives CDR1 KGHSH, CDR2 LQKENI.

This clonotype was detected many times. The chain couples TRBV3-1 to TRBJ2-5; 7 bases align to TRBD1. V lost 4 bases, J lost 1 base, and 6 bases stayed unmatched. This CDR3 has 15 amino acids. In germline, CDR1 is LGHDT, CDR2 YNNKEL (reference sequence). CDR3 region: CASSPGQSVQETQYF. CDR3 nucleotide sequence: TGTGCCAGCAGCCCGGGACAGTCCGTCCAAGAGACCCAGTACTTC.